Presented here are 30 T cell receptor beta chains from one specimen sequenced in a study of cytomegalovirus exposure and HLA in healthy donors. Vbeta (60) and Jbeta (13) primers were used in the PCR. Sequenced by immunoSEQ multiplex PCR; TCRdb stores in-frame clones only, minus some. The sample has more than 85,000 clones; 70% to 85% are singletons. Specimen: PBMCs. These receptors were taken from a man under 40 in good health and CMV-seropositive.

The J gene is TRBJ1-1, the V gene TRBV11-2, with a tentative D call TRBD1 (6 bases). CDR1 and CDR2 (germline): SGHAT, FQNNGV. There are 16 residues in the CDR3. Between the trimmed V and J ends, which lost 2 bases and 6 bases, there was a span of 19 bases. CDR3 sequence (DNA): TGTGCCAGCAGCTTAAATCCGCCCAGGGGTATCGCTGAAGCTTTCTTT. Translated, it gives CASSLNPPRGIAEAFF.

The chain combines TRBV7-8 with TRBJ2-5, with 7 bases that match TRBD2. CDR3 size: 13 residues. V trimming: 3 bases; J trimming: 2 bases; junction bases outside the gene matches: 0. The germline V gene has CDR1 SGHVS and CDR2 FQNEAQ. CDR3 nucleotides: TGTGCCAGCAGCTTGGGGGGGCAAGAGACCCAGTACTTC. Protein: CASSLGGQETQYF.

CDR3 bases: TGCGCCAGCAGCTTGGCCGAGTGGCTTTCGGGCGAGCAGTACTTC. As protein: CASSLAEWLSGEQYF. The chain joins TRBV5-1 to TRBJ2-7; D is unclear. The CDR3 is made up of 15 amino acids. The V end lost 0 bases, the J end lost 6 bases, and 16 bases lay between the germline ends. Germline V lookup: CDR1 SGHRS, CDR2 YFSETQ.

The chain carries TRBV7-8 and TRBJ1-6, with TRBD1 matching 7 bases. Germline V lookup: CDR1 SGHVS, CDR2 FQNEAQ. Losses at the gene ends were 7 bases for V and 8 bases for J; bases not matched to a gene: 8. The CDR3 runs to 14 residues. As DNA, the CDR3 is TGTGCCAGCAACCCAGGGGGGTGGGATTCACCCCTCCACTTT. Translating it yields CASNPGGWDSPLHF. The variable domain in full, completed from reference TRBV7-8 and TRBJ1-6, reads GAGVSQSPRYKVAKRGQDVALRCDPISGHVSLFWYQQALGQGPEFLTYFQNEAQLDKSGLPSDRFFAERPEGSVSTLKIQRTQQEDSAVYLCASNPGGWDSPLHFGNGTRLTVT.

This clone was found once. The V call is TRBV7-2, the J call TRBJ2-7; a possible D gene is TRBD2 (6 bases). Germline V lookup: CDR1 SGHTA, CDR2 FQGNSA. CDR3 size: 14 residues. V lost 2 bases and J 7 bases, leaving 15 bases between the germline ends. In nucleotides, the CDR3 is TGTGCCAGCAGCTTACGTCGGGGGTTCGTGGAGCAGTACTTC. Translating gives CASSLRRGFVEQYF.

This clone was picked up a small number of times. The chain is built from TRBV10-2 and TRBJ2-7, with 8 bases lining up with TRBD1. This CDR3 is built from 14 residues. Germline V CDR1 and CDR2: WSHSY, SAAADI. After removal of 4 bases from V and 4 bases from J, the junction contained 6 bases not matched to a gene. CDR3 sequence: CASSGRDRLYEQYF. CDR3 nucleotides: TGCGCCAGCAGTGGCCGGGACAGGTTGTACGAGCAGTACTTC.

The chain carries TRBV13 and TRBJ2-7, with 12 bases that match TRBD1. Germline-derived CDR1 and CDR2 are PRHDT and FYEKMQ (reference sequence). CDR3 length: 15 amino acids. Trimming cost V 1 base and J 4 bases; bases outside gene matches: 2. The CDR3 nucleotides are TGTGCCAGCAGCTTAGAGGGACAGGGGGCATACGAGCAGTACTTC. Protein product: CASSLEGQGAYEQYF. The full variable domain, completed using reference TRBV13 and TRBJ2-7, is AAGVIQSPRHLIKEKRETATLKCYPIPRHDTVYWYQQGPGQDPQFLISFYEKMQSDKGSIPDRFSAQQFSDYHSELNMSSLELGDSALYFCASSLEGQGAYEQYFGPGTRLTVT.

In its sample, this clone was seen a few times. The genes are TRBV7-9 and TRBJ2-2; D might be TRBD2 (5 bases). CDR1 and CDR2 from the germline V gene are SEHNR and FQNEAQ (reference sequence). Trimming cost V 3 bases and J 0 bases, with 8 bases left between them. The CDR3 covers 15 residues. CDR3 in amino acids: CASSFFGANTGELFF. CDR3 nucleotides: TGTGCCAGCAGCTTCTTCGGGGCGAACACCGGGGAGCTGTTTTTT.

This clone was seen just once. The rearrangement joins TRBV18 to TRBJ1-5, with D maybe TRBD1 (6 bases). This CDR3 spans 19 amino acids. The V gene lost 2 bases and the J gene lost 0 bases, with 20 bases spanning the gap. CDR1 and CDR2 (germline): KGHSH, LQKENI. CDR3 bases: TGTGCCAGCTCACCATTGTTGGGACACCTCCCTTATAGCAATCAGCCCCAGCATTTT. Translating gives CASSPLLGHLPYSNQPQHF.

The chain combines TRBV27 with TRBJ2-2; no clear D. Germline V gene sequence: CDR1 MNHEY, CDR2 SMNVEV (reference sequence). The V and J ends lost 10 bases and 5 bases respectively, with 11 bases between them. This CDR3 region has 12 residues. CDR3 sequence reads: CATRSWTGELFF. The CDR3 coding sequence is TGTGCCACCCGAAGCTGGACCGGGGAGCTGTTTTTT.

A few counts support this clone. This chain uses TRBV7-8 with TRBJ1-1; D ambiguous. The CDR3 is made up of 16 amino acids. Trimming pared 4 bases from V and 0 bases from J, leaving 15 bases between. CDR1 and CDR2 (germline): SGHVS, FQNEAQ. Here the CDR3 reads CASSSRRFPMNTEAFF. Written as DNA, the CDR3 is TGTGCCAGCAGCTCCCGCCGTTTTCCTATGAACACTGAAGCTTTCTTT.

The chain joins TRBV28 to TRBJ2-3; TRBD2 aligns across 13 bases. Germline assignment: CDR1 MDHEN and CDR2 SYDVKM. V lost 4 bases to trimming and J lost 2 bases; unmatched junction nucleotides: 3. The CDR3 has 16 residues. The CDR3: CASSSGLAGATDTQYF. CDR3 coding DNA: TGTGCCAGCAGTTCCGGACTAGCGGGGGCCACAGATACGCAGTATTTT.

A few counts support this clone. A junction boundary mismatches the germline segment, possibly from a read error. The genes are TRBV10-3 and TRBJ1-5, with TRBD1 matching over 7 bases. Germline loops: CDR1 ENHRY, CDR2 SYGVKD. The CDR3 loop spans 14 amino acids. The CDR3 here is CASSEDRVNQPQHF. CDR3 DNA sequence: TGTGCCAGCAGTGAAGACAGGGTGAATCAGCCCCAGCATTTT.

The chain combines TRBV25-1 with TRBJ1-2; no clear D. Per the germline V gene, CDR1 is MGHDK and CDR2 is SYGVNS. The V and J ends lost 0 bases and 0 bases respectively, with 11 bases between them. This CDR3 has 16 amino acids. The CDR3 loop is CASSEYQAETNYGYTF. The CDR3 DNA reads as TGTGCCAGCAGTGAATATCAGGCAGAGACTAACTATGGCTACACCTTC.

This clone was counted between two and nine times. The chain links TRBV7-9 to TRBJ1-1; possibly TRBD1 for D (5 bases). The germline V and J ends were trimmed by 2 bases and 2 bases, with 6 bases remaining between them. The germline gives CDR1 SEHNR, CDR2 FQNEAQ (reference sequence). This CDR3 has 13 amino acids. The CDR3 bases are TGTGCCAGCAGCTTACAGGGAAACACTGAAGCTTTCTTT. Protein: CASSLQGNTEAFF.

This chain uses TRBV5-1 with TRBJ2-5, with D possibly being TRBD2 (6 bases). Germline V gene lookup returns CDR1 SGHRS and CDR2 YFSETQ. V gave up 0 bases and J gave up 4 bases, with 16 bases separating them. This CDR3 region has 16 residues. This chain's CDR3 is CASSLGRDSRRETQYF. The CDR3 nucleotides read TGCGCCAGCAGCTTGGGACGGGACTCACGACGAGAGACCCAGTACTTC.

V is TRBV15 and J is TRBJ1-4, with unresolved D. From germline, CDR1 is LNHNV and CDR2 YYDKDF (reference sequence). This CDR3 has 13 residues. V was shortened by 0 bases and J by 9 bases, with 8 bases between the two germline ends. This CDR3 reads CATSRDGVQKLFF. CDR3 DNA sequence: TGTGCCACCAGCAGAGATGGAGTCCAAAAACTGTTTTTT. The full variable domain, with the rest looked up from reference TRBV15 and TRBJ1-4, is DAMVIQNPRYQVTQFGKPVTLSCSQTLNHNVMYWYQQKSSQAPKLLFHYYDKDFNNEADTPDNFQSRRPNTSFCFLDIRSPGLGDTAMYLCATSRDGVQKLFFGSGTQLSVL.

This chain connects TRBV7-2 to TRBJ2-5; 8 bases agree with TRBD2. This CDR3 spans 14 amino acids. J was trimmed by 5 bases and V by 5 bases; bases with no gene match: 7. Germline CDR1 SGHTA, CDR2 FQGNSA. CDR3 in DNA: TGTGCCAGCAGCCCGAGAGCGGGGGATGAGACCCAGTACTTC. Encoded protein: CASSPRAGDETQYF.

The CDR3 DNA sequence: TGTGCCAGCACTCGACCAGCCACAGGGACGAGGGACAATGAGCAGTTCTTC. This sequence encodes CASTRPATGTRDNEQFF. The chain couples TRBV2 to TRBJ2-1, with D possibly being TRBD1 (6 bases). There are 17 residues in the CDR3. V was pared by 7 bases and J by 5 bases, with 24 bases between. Germline assignment: CDR1 SNHLY and CDR2 FYNNEI.

This sequence joins TRBV2 and TRBJ1-2, with D maybe TRBD1 (6 bases). Germline CDR1 SNHLY, CDR2 FYNNEI. The CDR3 loop spans 12 amino acids. V lost 8 bases, J lost 8 bases, and 15 bases lay in between. The CDR3 bases are TGTGCCAGCCTCCTTTACAGGGACGGCTACACCTTC. Its protein product is CASLLYRDGYTF.

This clone was recorded once. V and J are TRBV7-9 and TRBJ1-5; 7 nucleotides agree with TRBD1. V shed 5 bases, J shed 0 bases, and the junction held 4 bases outside the gene matches. Looked up from germline, CDR1 is SEHNR and CDR2 is FQNEAQ (reference sequence). The CDR3 length is 15 residues. CDR3 sequence: CASSAGTDSNQPQHF. In nucleotides, the CDR3 is TGTGCCAGCAGCGCAGGGACAGATAGCAATCAGCCCCAGCATTTT.

V is TRBV30 and J is TRBJ2-2; 8 nucleotides agree with TRBD2. Germline-derived CDR1 and CDR2 are GTSNPN and SVGIG (reference sequence). This CDR3 has 14 amino acids. Germline trimming cut 1 base from V and 7 bases from J; bases unmatched to any gene: 5. The CDR3 is CAWSAGGAGGELFF. CDR3 sequence (DNA): TGTGCCTGGAGTGCCGGGGGGGCGGGCGGGGAGCTGTTTTTT.

V and J are TRBV7-2 and TRBJ2-7; 9 nucleotides match TRBD2. Looked up from germline, CDR1 is SGHTA and CDR2 is FQGNSA. This CDR3 is built from 15 residues. The V and J ends lost 3 bases and 6 bases, in that order; junction bases with no gene match: 9. The CDR3 coding sequence is TGTGCCAGCAGCTTTTTGGTTAGCGGGGGCGGCGAGCAGTACTTC. Encoded protein: CASSFLVSGGGEQYF.

The rearrangement joins TRBV12-5 to TRBJ2-4; possibly TRBD2 for D (6 bases). CDR3 length equals 18 residues. V shed 2 bases and J shed 1 base, with 18 bases lying between them. From germline, CDR1 is LGHNT and CDR2 FRNRAP. The CDR3: CASGLSLTSRRAKNIQYF. Here the CDR3 DNA reads TGTGCTAGTGGTTTGTCGTTAACTAGCAGGCGGGCCAAAAACATTCAGTACTTC.

The V and J genes are TRBV19 and TRBJ2-7; TRBD1 agrees at 11 bases. CDR3 length: 14 residues. Germline CDR1 reads LNHDA; CDR2 reads SQIVND (reference sequence). V shed 5 bases and J 5 bases; nucleotides not matched to a gene: 5. CDR3 DNA: TGTGCCAGTAGTTACGGACAGGGGGCTCACGAGCAGTACTTC. Translating it yields CASSYGQGAHEQYF.

The chain employs TRBV14 and TRBJ2-3; tentative D call: TRBD2 (6 bases). The V and J ends lost 1 base and 3 bases respectively, with 14 bases between them. CDR3 length equals 16 residues. Germline V gene lookup returns CDR1 SGHDN and CDR2 FVKESK. The CDR3 sequence: CASSQGIGGETDTQYF. CDR3 in DNA: TGTGCCAGCAGCCAAGGTATCGGCGGGGAAACAGATACGCAGTATTTT.

The V and J genes are TRBV7-8 and TRBJ2-3; 13 bases are shared with TRBD2. V was pared by 5 bases and J by 0 bases, with 11 bases of the junction left unmatched. The germline CDR1 and CDR2 sequences are SGHVS and FQNEAQ. This CDR3 contains 19 residues. The CDR3 DNA is TGTGCCAGCAGCCTATTAACTAGCGGGGGGGCCACTAGCACAGATACGCAGTATTTT. This sequence encodes CASSLLTSGGATSTDTQYF.

The rearrangement links TRBV7-6 to TRBJ2-3; 15 bases match TRBD2. The CDR3 spans 18 residues. CDR1 SGHVS and CDR2 FNYEAQ come from the germline V gene. V trimming: 5 bases; J trimming: 0 bases; junction bases outside the gene matches: 6. The chain's CDR3 is CASSLGLAGGISTDTQYF. CDR3 coding DNA: TGTGCCAGCAGCCTCGGACTAGCGGGGGGGATAAGCACAGATACGCAGTATTTT.

In DNA form, the CDR3 reads TGTGCCAGCAGCTTGGGGGGCACCCCCCCGTACGAGCAGTACTTC. This codes for CASSLGGTPPYEQYF. V gene TRBV5-5 combines with J gene TRBJ2-7; possibly TRBD1 for D (5 bases). Trimming pared 0 bases from V and 4 bases from J, leaving 14 bases between. Germline V gene sequence: CDR1 SGHKS, CDR2 YYEKEE (reference sequence). This CDR3 is built from 15 residues.

The chain uses TRBV7-2 and TRBJ1-5, with D possibly TRBD1 on 5 matching bases. V lost 2 bases and J 10 bases, leaving 12 bases between the germline ends. Per the germline V gene, CDR1 is SGHTA and CDR2 is FQGNSA. There are 13 residues in the CDR3. CDR3 amino acids: CASSLSGGGPQHF. CDR3 DNA sequence: TGTGCCAGCAGCTTAAGTGGGGGGGGACCCCAGCATTTT.